This TCR beta chain comes out of a study of T cell repertoires in cytomegalovirus infection. Study-level background: TCR beta signatures that were public indicated CMV infection and matching HLA type.

TCRdb passed the reads through MiXCR, listing each CDR3 protein once. This table holds just over 450,000 distinct CDR3 sequences, about 42% found once. Germline assignment: CDR1 SGHTA and CDR2 FQGNSA. J lost 6 bases, V lost 5 bases, and 10 bases had no gene match. CDR3 length: 15 amino acids. Whole-study results and caveats: Dominant in the ex vivo response were TCR beta clonotypes restricted by HLA-C and specific for CMV.

This clonotype was seen repeatedly, ten times or more. Its antigen is unidentified. The gene calls are TRBV7-2 and TRBJ2-7; 10 positions agree with TRBD2. This TCR came from a human donor in good health (CMV status not recorded). Some clones in this sample may be carry-over from other donors' samples. The starting material was cultured PBMCs, obtained from culture after CMV antigen stimulation. The CDR3 DNA follows: TGTGCCAGCAGCCCTAGCGGGAGTCTCCGGGGCGAGCAGTACTTC. Amino acids: CASSPSGSLRGEQYF.